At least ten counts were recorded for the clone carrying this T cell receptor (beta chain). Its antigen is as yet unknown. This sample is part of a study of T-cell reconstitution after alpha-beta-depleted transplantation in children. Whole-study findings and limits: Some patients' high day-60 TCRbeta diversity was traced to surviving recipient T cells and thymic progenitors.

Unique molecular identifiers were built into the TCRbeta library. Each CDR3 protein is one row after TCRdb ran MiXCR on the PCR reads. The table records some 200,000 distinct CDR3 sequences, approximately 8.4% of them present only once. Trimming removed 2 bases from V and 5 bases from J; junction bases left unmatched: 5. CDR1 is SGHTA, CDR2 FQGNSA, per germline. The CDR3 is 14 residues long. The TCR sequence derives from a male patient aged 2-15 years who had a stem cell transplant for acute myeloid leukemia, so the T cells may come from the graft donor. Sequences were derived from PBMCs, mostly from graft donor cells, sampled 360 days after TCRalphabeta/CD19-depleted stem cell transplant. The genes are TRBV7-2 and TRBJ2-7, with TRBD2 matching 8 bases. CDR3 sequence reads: CASSLIREGHEQYF. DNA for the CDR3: TGTGCCAGCAGCTTAATACGGGAGGGCCACGAGCAGTACTTC.